This is a list of T cell receptor beta chains from one sample in a study of metastatic and nonmetastatic thyroid tumors. TCRdb re-clonotyped the PCR reads via MiXCR. The sample holds approximately 34,000 clones, about 16% seen once. Material for sequencing was blood. The receptor set was obtained from a female donor with papillary thyroid cancer or a benign thyroid nodule (not recorded which). Some clones in this sample may be carry-over from other donors' samples. Both conserved end residues are part of each CDR3. D genes are given only for firm matches. Clone sizes are given selectively: once, few, many, or a class where the clone is expanded.

clone_size j_call v_call d_call cdr3_nt cdr3_aa
many TRBJ2-5 TRBV5-6 . TGTGCCAGCAGCCAAAGAGAGACCCAGTACTTC CASSQRETQYF
. TRBJ1-6 TRBV20-1 TRBD1 TGCAGTGTTAGGTCCCCCGCGGGACAGGGTAGTTCACCCCTCCACTTT CSVRSPAGQGSSPLHF
many TRBJ1-1 TRBV6-1 . TGTGCCAGCAGTGAAAATTTAGGGGGGAACACTGAAGCTTTCTTT CASSENLGGNTEAFF
few TRBJ1-2 TRBV6-5 . TGTGCCAGCAGTCACCAGACAGCCTATGGCTACACCTTC CASSHQTAYGYTF
many TRBJ1-6 TRBV30 . TGTGCCTGGAGGAGAGGCAATTCACCCCTCCACTTT CAWRRGNSPLHF
. TRBJ2-7 TRBV10-2 TRBD2 TGCGCCAGCAGTGAGGGACTAGCGGCATACGAGAAGTACTTC CASSEGLAAYEKYF
few TRBJ1-1 TRBV6-1 . TGTGCCAGCAGTGAATCTGACAGTTGGGAAGCTTTCTTT CASSESDSWEAFF
. TRBJ2-2 TRBV6-1 TRBD1 TGTGCCAGCAGATCGGGACAGGCGGCCACCGGGGAGCTGTTTTTT CASRSGQAATGELFF
. TRBJ1-1 TRBV11-2 TRBD1 TGTGCCAGCAGCCCAAAGACAGGGAGAGGGAACACTGAAGCTTTCTTT CASSPKTGRGNTEAFF
many TRBJ1-5 TRBV10-2 TRBD1 TGCGCCAGCAGTGCTACAGGGGTTAGTCAGCCCCAGCATTTT CASSATGVSQPQHF
. TRBJ2-2 TRBV11-3 TRBD1 TGTGCCAGCAGCATTAGCAGGGGGCACACCGGGGAGCTGTTTTTT CASSISRGHTGELFF
many TRBJ2-5 TRBV7-2 . TGTGCCAGCAGCTTTGCCCCGGAGACCCAGTACTTC CASSFAPETQYF